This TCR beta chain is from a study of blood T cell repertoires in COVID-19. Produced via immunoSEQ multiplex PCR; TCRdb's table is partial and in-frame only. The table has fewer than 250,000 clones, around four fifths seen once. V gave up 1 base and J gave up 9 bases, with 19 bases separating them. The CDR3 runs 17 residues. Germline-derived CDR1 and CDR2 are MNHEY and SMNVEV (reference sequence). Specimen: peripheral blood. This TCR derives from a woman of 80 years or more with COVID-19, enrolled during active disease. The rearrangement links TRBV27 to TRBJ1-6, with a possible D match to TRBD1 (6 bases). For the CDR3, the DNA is TGTGCCAGCAGTTTATACTCCATCGCAGGGGCCGGTTCACCCCTCCACTTT. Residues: CASSLYSIAGAGSPLHF.